Listed here are 17 T cell receptor beta chains from one sample, sequenced in a study of graft-versus-host responses after intestinal transplantation. Method: immunoSEQ multiplex PCR; TCRdb's copy keeps in-frame clones and lacks some. This table has 130,000 or so clones, over 85% appearing once. The antigens of these receptors remain unknown. The sequencing here drew on unstimulated CD4+ T cells sorted from spleen or lymph node cells, taken before intestinal transplant. The receptors were gathered from a human donor who received an intestinal transplant.

V is TRBV27 and J is TRBJ2-7; D could derive from TRBD1 or TRBD2 (5 bases each). The germline V gene encodes CDR1 MNHEY and CDR2 SMNVEV (reference sequence). This CDR3 contains 13 residues. V shed 2 bases and J shed 6 bases, with 11 bases lying between them. Here the CDR3 DNA reads TGTGCCAGCAGTTTACTGAGGGACGGCGAGCAGTACTTC. Its translation: CASSLLRDGEQYF.

Notes on this clone: An end of the junction differs from the germline gene, which may be a read error. The gene calls are TRBV5-6 and TRBJ2-5; 13 bases map to TRBD2. The germline CDR1 and CDR2 sequences are SGHDT and YYEEEE. The CDR3 has 13 amino acids. The CDR3 DNA reads as TGTGCCAGCAGCTTGGGACTAGCGGGGGGTTCCCACTTC. Encoded protein: CASSLGLAGGSHF.

The chain has TRBV15 and TRBJ2-5, with D perhaps TRBD1 (7 bases). V gave up 7 bases and J gave up 5 bases, with 20 bases separating them. This CDR3 is built from 15 residues. Germline values: CDR1 LNHNV, CDR2 YYDKDF (reference sequence). The CDR3 is CATTGGGTPGETQYF. CDR3 DNA sequence: TGTGCCACCACCGGAGGGGGCACGCCTGGGGAGACCCAGTACTTC.

V usage is TRBV15 and J usage is TRBJ1-2, with 7 bases identical to TRBD1. The germline V gene has CDR1 LNHNV and CDR2 YYDKDF (reference sequence). CDR3 length equals 18 residues. V gave up 0 bases and J gave up 4 bases; unmatched junction bases: 14. The CDR3 loop is CATSRDPPGRGTVYGYTF. The CDR3 DNA is TGTGCCACCAGCAGAGATCCCCCCGGGAGAGGGACAGTCTATGGCTACACCTTC.

The genes are TRBV7-8 and TRBJ2-7, with 10 bases identical to TRBD1. The CDR3 has 14 amino acids. With V trimmed by 5 bases and J by 3 bases, 4 bases remained unmatched. Germline lookup yields CDR1 SGHVS and CDR2 FQNEAQ. CDR3 nucleotides: TGTGCCAGCAGCCTCCGGGACAGGGGCTACGAGCAGTACTTC. Protein product: CASSLRDRGYEQYF.

The chain recombines TRBV18 with TRBJ1-1; D possibly corresponds to TRBD1 (5 bases). CDR1 and CDR2 from the germline V gene are KGHSH and LQKENI. V lost 3 bases to trimming and J lost 4 bases, with 12 bases between them. This CDR3 spans 14 amino acids. The CDR3 DNA sequence: TGTGCCAGCTCACCCCCCATTACAGGCACTGAAGCTTTCTTT. Translated, it gives CASSPPITGTEAFF.

The V call is TRBV4-1, the J call TRBJ2-1; 8 positions match TRBD1. The CDR3 consists of 16 residues. Looked up from germline, CDR1 is MGHRA and CDR2 is YSYEKL. V trimming: 4 bases; J trimming: 6 bases; junction bases outside the gene matches: 11. The CDR3, as DNA: TGCGCCAGCAGCCCCTTTCAGGGGGCGCAGGTCAATGAGCAGTTCTTC. As protein: CASSPFQGAQVNEQFF.

This chain joins TRBV2 and TRBJ2-7; no clear D. CDR1 and CDR2 from the germline V gene are SNHLY and FYNNEI. There are 12 residues in the CDR3. Between the trimmed V and J ends, which lost 5 bases and 2 bases, there was a span of 7 bases. This CDR3 is CASSSGTYEQYF. The CDR3 DNA follows: TGTGCCAGCAGTTCAGGAACCTACGAGCAGTACTTC.

The rearrangement joins TRBV30 to TRBJ1-2; 7 positions agree with TRBD1. CDR1 is GTSNPN, CDR2 SVGIG, per germline (reference sequence). V lost 5 bases to trimming and J lost 7 bases; unmatched junction nucleotides: 4. CDR3 length equals 11 residues. CDR3 nucleotide sequence: TGTGCCTGGGGCCCAGGGGGTGGCTACACCTTC. This encodes CAWGPGGGYTF.

V and J are TRBV6-6 and TRBJ1-5; no reliable D call. The CDR3 runs 14 residues. Germline V lookup: CDR1 MNHNY, CDR2 SVGAGI (reference sequence). V lost 0 bases, J lost 5 bases, and 8 bases lay in between. In DNA, the CDR3 is TGTGCCAGCAGTTACTCACAGAAGGATCAGCCCCAGCATTTT. This encodes CASSYSQKDQPQHF.

This clone was seen a single time. V and J are TRBV19 and TRBJ1-5; perhaps TRBD1 as D (6 bases). Germline CDR1 and CDR2: LNHDA and SQIVND (reference sequence). This CDR3 has 15 amino acids. V shed 6 bases and J shed 6 bases, with 18 bases lying between them. The CDR3 is CASRLSGRGAQPQHF. The DNA of the CDR3 is TGTGCCAGTAGGTTAAGCGGACGGGGGGCTCAGCCCCAGCATTTT.

This chain links TRBV14 with TRBJ1-1; D uncertain. Germline V gives CDR1 SGHDN, CDR2 FVKESK. The CDR3 is 14 amino acids. V lost 1 base, J lost 3 bases, and 9 bases lay in between. CDR3 DNA: TGTGCCAGCAGCCAAGTGAGTAGGGACACTGAAGCTTTCTTT. It translates to CASSQVSRDTEAFF.

This clone appeared a few times. The chain couples TRBV5-4 to TRBJ2-5; 14 bases map to TRBD2. This CDR3 has 14 amino acids. Germline lookup yields CDR1 SGHNT and CDR2 YYREEE (reference sequence). The V gene end was trimmed by 4 bases and the J gene end by 9 bases; junction bases not matched to a gene: 5. The chain's CDR3 is CASSPGLAGGPQYF. The DNA of the CDR3 is TGTGCCAGCAGCCCTGGACTAGCGGGGGGCCCCCAGTACTTC.

This clone was recorded once. The gene calls are TRBV5-1 and TRBJ1-2; 8 positions agree with TRBD1. CDR3 size: 16 residues. The V gene end was trimmed by 4 bases and the J gene end by 0 bases; junction bases not matched to a gene: 8. CDR1 SGHRS and CDR2 YFSETQ come from the germline V gene. CDR3 loop: CASSPGGRGANYGYTF. In DNA, the CDR3 is TGCGCCAGCAGCCCAGGGGGCCGCGGGGCTAACTATGGCTACACCTTC.

The table lists this clone with a count of one. The gene calls are TRBV4-1 and TRBJ2-2, with a tentative D call TRBD1 (5 bases). The germline V gene encodes CDR1 MGHRA and CDR2 YSYEKL. This CDR3 is built from 14 residues. The ends were cut back, 0 bases at V and 3 bases at J, with 5 bases in the middle. CDR3 nucleotides: TGCGCCAGCAGCCAAGAGGGGCACACCGGGGAGCTGTTTTTT. This codes for CASSQEGHTGELFF.

Worth noting for this clone: The same CDR3 arises from other DNA sequences in this sample as well. The chain couples TRBV11-1 to TRBJ2-7; tentatively, D is TRBD1 (5 bases). V lost 2 bases and J 4 bases, leaving 6 bases between the germline ends. The CDR3 covers 12 residues. CDR1 and CDR2 from the germline V gene are SGHAT and FQDESV (reference sequence). CDR3 DNA: TGTGCCAGCAGCTTAAGGGGATACGAGCAGTACTTC. Its protein product is CASSLRGYEQYF. The full variable domain, completed using reference TRBV11-1 and TRBJ2-7, is EAEVAQSPRYKITEKSQAVAFWCDPISGHATLYWYRQILGQGPELLVQFQDESVVDDSQLPKDRFSAERLKGVDSTLKIQPAELGDSAMYLCASSLRGYEQYFGPGTRLTVT.

This rearrangement joins TRBV19 to TRBJ2-3, with 13 nucleotides matching TRBD2. Germline V gene lookup returns CDR1 LNHDA and CDR2 SQIVND (reference sequence). Unmatched junction bases numbered 10, after V lost 7 bases and J lost 0 bases. The CDR3 length is 18 residues. For the CDR3, the DNA is TGTGCCAGTACCGACGGGGGACTAGCGGGGACTAGCACAGATACGCAGTATTTT. It codes for CASTDGGLAGTSTDTQYF.